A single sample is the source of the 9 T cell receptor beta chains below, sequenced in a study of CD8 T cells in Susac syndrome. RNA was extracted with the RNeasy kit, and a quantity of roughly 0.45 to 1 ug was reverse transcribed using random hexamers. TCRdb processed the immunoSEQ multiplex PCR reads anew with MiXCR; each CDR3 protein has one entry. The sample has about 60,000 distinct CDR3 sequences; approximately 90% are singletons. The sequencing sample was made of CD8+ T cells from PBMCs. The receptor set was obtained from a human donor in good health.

CDR3 bases: TGTGCCAGCAGCTTAGACAGGCCGAGCACTGAAGCTTTCTTT. This sequence encodes CASSLDRPSTEAFF. The chain couples TRBV13 to TRBJ1-1; a weak D match, TRBD1 (5 bases). V was cut by 1 base and J by 4 bases, with 10 bases left in between. CDR3 size: 14 residues. From germline, CDR1 is PRHDT and CDR2 FYEKMQ (reference sequence).

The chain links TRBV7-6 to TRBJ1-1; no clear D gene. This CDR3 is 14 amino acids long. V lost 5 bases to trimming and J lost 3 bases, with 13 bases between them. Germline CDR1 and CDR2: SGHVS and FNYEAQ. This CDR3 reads CASSPRAEDTEAFF. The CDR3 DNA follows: TGTGCCAGCAGCCCCCGGGCCGAGGACACTGAAGCTTTCTTT.

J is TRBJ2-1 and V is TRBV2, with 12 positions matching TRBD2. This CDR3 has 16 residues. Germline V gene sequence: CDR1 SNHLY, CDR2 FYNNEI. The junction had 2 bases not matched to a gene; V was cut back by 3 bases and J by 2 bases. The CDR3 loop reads CASSDPSGGAYNEQFF. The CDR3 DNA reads TGTGCCAGCAGTGACCCTAGCGGGGGGGCCTACAATGAGCAGTTCTTC.

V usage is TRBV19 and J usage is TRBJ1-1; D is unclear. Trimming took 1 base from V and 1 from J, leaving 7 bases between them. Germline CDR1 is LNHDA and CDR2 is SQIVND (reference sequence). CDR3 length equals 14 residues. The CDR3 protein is CASSIGGKNTEAFF. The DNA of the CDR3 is TGTGCCAGTAGTATAGGTGGGAAGAACACTGAAGCTTTCTTT. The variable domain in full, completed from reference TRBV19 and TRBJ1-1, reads DGGITQSPKYLFRKEGQNVTLSCEQNLNHDAMYWYRQDPGQGLRLIYYSQIVNDFQKGDIAEGYSVSREKKESFPLTVTSAQKNPTAFYLCASSIGGKNTEAFFGQGTRLTVV.

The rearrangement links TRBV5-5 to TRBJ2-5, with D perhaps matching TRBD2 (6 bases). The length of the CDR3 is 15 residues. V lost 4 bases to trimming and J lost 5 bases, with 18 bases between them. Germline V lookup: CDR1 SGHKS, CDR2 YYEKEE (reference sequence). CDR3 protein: CASSPGVLWVETQYF. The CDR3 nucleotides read TGTGCCAGCAGCCCGGGGGTCCTCTGGGTTGAGACCCAGTACTTC. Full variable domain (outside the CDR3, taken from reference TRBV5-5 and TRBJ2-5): DAGVTQSPTHLIKTRGQQVTLRCSPISGHKSVSWYQQVLGQGPQFIFQYYEKEERGRGNFPDRFSARQFPNYSSELNVNALLLGDSALYLCASSPGVLWVETQYFGPGTRLLVL.

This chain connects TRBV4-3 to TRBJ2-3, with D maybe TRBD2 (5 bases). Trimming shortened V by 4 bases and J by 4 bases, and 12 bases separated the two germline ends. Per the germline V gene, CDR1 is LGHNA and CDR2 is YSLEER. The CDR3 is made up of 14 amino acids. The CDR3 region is CASSRIKRADTQYF. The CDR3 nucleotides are TGCGCCAGCAGCCGGATAAAGAGGGCAGATACGCAGTATTTT.

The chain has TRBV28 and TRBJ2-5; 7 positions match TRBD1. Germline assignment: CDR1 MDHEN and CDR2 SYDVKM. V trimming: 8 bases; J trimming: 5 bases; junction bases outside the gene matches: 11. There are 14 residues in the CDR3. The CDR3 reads CASHSDRVRETQYF. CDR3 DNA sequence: TGTGCCAGCCACTCCGACAGGGTGCGTGAGACCCAGTACTTC.

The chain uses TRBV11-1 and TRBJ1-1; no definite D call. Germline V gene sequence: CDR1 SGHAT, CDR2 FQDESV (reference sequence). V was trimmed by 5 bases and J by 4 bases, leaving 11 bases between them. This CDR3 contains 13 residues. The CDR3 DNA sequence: TGTGCCAGCAGCGGCGGGGTGAGCACTGAAGCTTTCTTT. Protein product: CASSGGVSTEAFF.

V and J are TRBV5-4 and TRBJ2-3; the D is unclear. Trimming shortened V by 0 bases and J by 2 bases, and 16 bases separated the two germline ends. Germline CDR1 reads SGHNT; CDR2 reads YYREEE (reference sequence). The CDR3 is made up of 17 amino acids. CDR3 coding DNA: TGTGCCAGCAGCTTGGCAGGTGCGAGCAGGCACACAGATACGCAGTATTTT. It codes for CASSLAGASRHTDTQYF. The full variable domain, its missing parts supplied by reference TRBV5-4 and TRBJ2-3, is ETGVTQSPTHLIKTRGQQVTLRCSSQSGHNTVSWYQQALGQGPQFIFQYYREEENGRGNFPPRFSGLQFPNYSSELNVNALELDDSALYLCASSLAGASRHTDTQYFGPGTRLTVL.